The rows below give T cell receptor beta chains drawn from one sample of a study of shared clonotypes between healthy human individuals. Profiled with immunoSEQ multiplex PCR; TCRdb holds only in-frame clones, not every one. The sample includes about 2 million clones, about 95% of them seen just once. The specimen sequenced was naive CD4+ T cells sorted from blood. All receptors derive from a man younger than 35 in good health. CDR3s include the opening cysteine and the closing phenylalanine or tryptophan. Each record gives: D gene, V gene, J gene, clone size, CDR3 protein, CDR3 DNA. D genes are given only for firm matches. Clone size is stated in some rows and not others, as once, few, many or a class when expanded.

D: NA; V: TRBV15; J: TRBJ2-7; size: once; CDR3: CATSRDQGLTYEQYF; DNA: TGTGCCACCAGCAGAGATCAGGGCCTTACCTACGAGCAGTACTTC
D: NA; V: TRBV29-1; J: TRBJ2-2; size: NA; CDR3: CSVVRDRGTGELFF; DNA: TGCAGCGTTGTCAGGGATCGGGGCACCGGGGAGCTGTTTTTT
D: NA; V: TRBV27; J: TRBJ2-7; size: NA; CDR3: CASSYGVGGEQYF; DNA: TGTGCCAGCAGTTATGGTGTGGGGGGCGAGCAGTACTTC
D: TRBD2; V: TRBV18; J: TRBJ2-3; size: NA; CDR3: CASSRGLAGGTDTQYF; DNA: TGTGCCAGCTCACGAGGACTAGCGGGAGGAACAGATACGCAGTATTTT
D: NA; V: TRBV7-2; J: TRBJ1-2; size: NA; CDR3: CASRLQGGNPGYTF; DNA: TGTGCCAGCAGATTACAGGGCGGGAATCCTGGCTACACCTTC
D: NA; V: TRBV5-1; J: TRBJ2-7; size: NA; CDR3: CASSFSYEQYF; DNA: TGCGCCAGCAGCTTTAGTTACGAGCAGTACTTC
D: NA; V: TRBV7-9; J: TRBJ2-7; size: NA; CDR3: CASSLALHNPEQYF; DNA: TGTGCCAGCAGCTTAGCGCTTCATAACCCGGAGCAGTACTTC
D: NA; V: TRBV7-9; J: TRBJ1-2; size: NA; CDR3: CASSLGWEAIDYGYTF; DNA: TGTGCCAGCAGCTTAGGTTGGGAAGCCATCGACTATGGCTACACCTTC
D: NA; V: TRBV6-6; J: TRBJ1-6; size: NA; CDR3: CASSYSGEGQSPLHF; DNA: TGTGCCAGCAGTTACTCAGGCGAAGGCCAATCACCCCTCCACTTT
D: NA; V: TRBV11-3; J: TRBJ2-1; size: NA; CDR3: CASSQGDGSYNEQFF; DNA: TGTGCCAGCAGCCAAGGGGACGGCTCCTACAATGAGCAGTTCTTC
D: TRBD1; V: TRBV29-1; J: TRBJ2-2; size: NA; CDR3: CSVYQRDSNTGELFF; DNA: TGCAGCGTCTATCAAAGGGACAGTAACACCGGGGAGCTGTTTTTT
D: NA; V: TRBV30; J: TRBJ2-1; size: few; CDR3: CAWLHEGNNEQFF; DNA: TGTGCCTGGCTCCACGAGGGGAACAATGAGCAGTTCTTC
D: TRBD1; V: TRBV10-3; J: TRBJ2-7; size: NA; CDR3: CAISSDRGDYEQYF; DNA: TGTGCCATCAGTTCGGACAGGGGAGACTACGAGCAGTACTTC
D: NA; V: TRBV6-1; J: TRBJ1-2; size: NA; CDR3: CASRPPLRGYTF; DNA: TGTGCCAGCAGACCGCCCCTAAGAGGCTACACCTTC
D: TRBD1; V: TRBV2; J: TRBJ2-7; size: NA; CDR3: CASRQTGAYEQYF; DNA: TGTGCCAGCAGGCAGACAGGGGCATACGAGCAGTACTTC
D: NA; V: TRBV5-1; J: TRBJ2-3; size: NA; CDR3: CASSWGESTDTQYF; DNA: TGCGCCAGCAGCTGGGGTGAGAGCACAGATACGCAGTATTTT
D: NA; V: TRBV7-8; J: TRBJ2-7; size: NA; CDR3: CASSQDRLTEQYF; DNA: TGTGCCAGCAGCCAGGACCGCCTGACCGAGCAGTACTTC
D: NA; V: TRBV9; J: TRBJ2-3; size: NA; CDR3: CASSVDRYTDTQYF; DNA: TGTGCCAGCAGCGTAGACAGGTACACAGATACGCAGTATTTT
D: TRBD1; V: TRBV18; J: TRBJ1-5; size: NA; CDR3: CASSGQGTQPQHF; DNA: TGTGCCAGCTCAGGACAGGGCACTCAGCCCCAGCATTTT
D: NA; V: TRBV2; J: TRBJ2-7; size: NA; CDR3: CASSLGSYEQYF; DNA: TGTGCCAGCAGCCTGGGCTCCTACGAGCAGTACTTC
D: NA; V: TRBV18; J: TRBJ1-4; size: NA; CDR3: CASSLQAVPNEKLFF; DNA: TGTGCCAGCTCACTTCAAGCCGTTCCTAATGAAAAACTGTTTTTT
D: NA; V: TRBV7-2; J: TRBJ2-2; size: NA; CDR3: CASSPAGRSGELFF; DNA: TGTGCCAGCAGCCCCGCTGGAAGGTCCGGGGAGCTGTTTTTT
D: NA; V: TRBV5-4; J: TRBJ2-7; size: NA; CDR3: CASSLGPAYEQYF; DNA: TGTGCCAGCAGCTTAGGGCCAGCCTACGAGCAGTACTTC
D: NA; V: TRBV5-1; J: TRBJ1-1; size: NA; CDR3: CASSQPLMDRNTEAFF; DNA: TGCGCCAGCAGCCAACCCTTAATGGACAGGAACACTGAAGCTTTCTTT
D: NA; V: TRBV7-9; J: TRBJ2-2; size: NA; CDR3: CAISRTPVTTGELFF; DNA: TGTGCCATCTCTAGAACCCCGGTAACCACCGGGGAGCTGTTTTTT
D: NA; V: TRBV30; J: TRBJ1-5; size: NA; CDR3: CAWKVEDQPQHF; DNA: TGTGCCTGGAAAGTGGAGGATCAGCCCCAGCATTTT
D: TRBD1; V: TRBV5-1; J: TRBJ2-7; size: NA; CDR3: CASSRGTGDGNEQYF; DNA: TGCGCCAGCAGCCGAGGGACAGGGGATGGAAACGAGCAGTACTTC
D: TRBD2; V: TRBV9; J: TRBJ2-1; size: NA; CDR3: CASSQTSGTYNEQFF; DNA: TGTGCCAGCAGCCAAACTAGCGGGACCTACAATGAGCAGTTCTTC
D: NA; V: TRBV2; J: TRBJ1-2; size: NA; CDR3: CASRRTGDPSYGYTF; DNA: TGTGCCAGCCGAAGAACCGGGGACCCGAGCTATGGCTACACCTTC
D: NA; V: TRBV5-6; J: TRBJ2-1; size: NA; CDR3: CASSPRGPYNEQFF; DNA: TGTGCCAGCAGCCCTCGAGGGCCCTACAATGAGCAGTTCTTC
D: TRBD2; V: TRBV4-1; J: TRBJ2-7; size: NA; CDR3: CASSPGLAGGGYEQYF; DNA: TGCGCCAGCAGCCCCGGACTAGCGGGAGGGGGTTACGAGCAGTACTTC
D: NA; V: TRBV28; J: TRBJ1-2; size: NA; CDR3: CASSLNFRAYGYTF; DNA: TGTGCCAGCAGTTTAAATTTCAGGGCTTATGGCTACACCTTC
D: NA; V: TRBV11-2; J: TRBJ2-7; size: NA; CDR3: CASSLEMGRNEQYF; DNA: TGTGCCAGCAGCTTAGAAATGGGTCGGAACGAGCAGTACTTC
D: TRBD2; V: TRBV9; J: TRBJ2-2; size: NA; CDR3: CASSPVAGENTGELFF; DNA: TGTGCCAGCAGCCCAGTAGCGGGGGAGAACACCGGGGAGCTGTTTTTT
D: NA; V: TRBV4-2; J: TRBJ1-2; size: NA; CDR3: CASSQDSPAYGYTF; DNA: TGTGCCAGCAGCCAAGATAGCCCCGCCTATGGCTACACCTTC
D: TRBD1; V: TRBV19; J: TRBJ2-5; size: NA; CDR3: CASSSPGQGLWTQYF; DNA: TGTGCCAGTAGTTCCCCGGGACAGGGGCTCTGGACCCAGTACTTC
D: NA; V: TRBV27; J: TRBJ2-7; size: NA; CDR3: CASSFLSRVSYEQYF; DNA: TGTGCCAGCAGTTTTCTTTCTAGAGTTTCCTACGAGCAGTACTTC